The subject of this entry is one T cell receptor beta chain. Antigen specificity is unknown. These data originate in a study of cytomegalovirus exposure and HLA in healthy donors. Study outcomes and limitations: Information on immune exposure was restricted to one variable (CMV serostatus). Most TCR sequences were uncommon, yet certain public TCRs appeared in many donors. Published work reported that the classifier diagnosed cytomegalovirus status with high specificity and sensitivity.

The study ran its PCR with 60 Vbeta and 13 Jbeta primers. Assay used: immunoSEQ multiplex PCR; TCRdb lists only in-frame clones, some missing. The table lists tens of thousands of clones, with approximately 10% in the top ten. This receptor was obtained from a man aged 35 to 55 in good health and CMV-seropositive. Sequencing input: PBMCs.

The CDR3: CASSEGGPSNTEAFF. The CDR3 DNA sequence: TGCGCCAGCAGCGAGGGGGGGCCTTCGAACACTGAAGCTTTCTTT. The chain is built from TRBV5-1 and TRBJ1-1, with D maybe TRBD1 (6 bases). Germline assignment: CDR1 SGHRS and CDR2 YFSETQ. Trimming left V 4 bases short and J 1 base short, with 14 bases between. The CDR3 runs to 15 residues.